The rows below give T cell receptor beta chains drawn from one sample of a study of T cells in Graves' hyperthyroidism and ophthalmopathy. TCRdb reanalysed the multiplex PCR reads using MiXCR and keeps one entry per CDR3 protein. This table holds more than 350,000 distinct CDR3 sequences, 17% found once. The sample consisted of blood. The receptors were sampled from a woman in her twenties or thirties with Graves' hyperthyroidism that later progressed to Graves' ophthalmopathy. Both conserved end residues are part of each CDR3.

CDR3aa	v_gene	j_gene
CATSAPTSGRAHEQYF	TRBV24-1	TRBJ2-7
CASSFSVRAGDYEQYF	TRBV28	TRBJ2-7
CASSGGSGLQGSPLHF	TRBV9	TRBJ1-6
CASSFGRVGGNSPLHF	TRBV27	TRBJ1-6
CAWSSTGQGFTEAFF	TRBV30	TRBJ1-1
CASNTGVNSPLHF	TRBV2	TRBJ1-6
CASLGITDTQYF	TRBV12-3/TRBV12-4	TRBJ2-3
CATSRDLQGNYGYTF	TRBV15	TRBJ1-2
CASSLRTKNPYEQYF	TRBV3-1	TRBJ2-7
CASSSWTGRHEKLFF	TRBV7-9	TRBJ1-4
CASSESGGSGELFF	TRBV6-1	TRBJ2-2
CASSLNPSYYGYTF	TRBV12-3/TRBV12-4	TRBJ1-2
CASSPPGVQGYGYTF	TRBV18	TRBJ1-2
CASSDAPNYGYTF	TRBV6-1	TRBJ1-2
CASSQDRAVADTQYF	TRBV28	TRBJ2-3
CSVEAFALLAGAHNEQFF	TRBV29-1	TRBJ2-1
CASISAYGTDTQYF	TRBV6-1	TRBJ2-3
CASSEAPASTGELFF	TRBV6-1	TRBJ2-2
CASSQETGTDTQYF	TRBV4-1	TRBJ2-3
CAISERGVAGETQYF	TRBV10-3	TRBJ2-5